What follows describes a single T cell receptor beta chain. The record originates from a study of cytomegalovirus exposure and HLA in healthy donors. For the study at large: It was reported in a later analysis that the same platform had been used for the approximately 110 validation repertoires as for the approximately 670 first-cohort repertoires.

Per germline, CDR1 GTSNPN and CDR2 SVGIG (reference sequence). The trim removed 4 bases at V and 0 bases at J, leaving 6 bases unmatched. The CDR3 is 16 amino acids. While the first cohort had 600 to 850 subjects, the donors belonged to the separate validation cohort of more than 95 subjects. Data came from immunoSEQ multiplex PCR; TCRdb stores just in-frame clones and leaves some out. The sample contains roughly 220,000 clones, 75% to 90% of which appear only once. This TCR came from a woman aged 25 to 39 in good health and CMV-seropositive. The source material was PBMCs. The chain combines TRBV30 with TRBJ2-6; 7 bases map to TRBD1. The CDR3 DNA is TGTGCCTGGACGGGACAGCATTTCTCTGGGGCCAACGTCCTGACTTTC. Protein product: CAWTGQHFSGANVLTF.